Listed here are 17 T cell receptor beta chains from one sample, sequenced in a study of neurological immune-mediated disorders. TCRdb recomputed calls from the 5' RACE reads with MiXCR, one row per CDR3 protein. Among 32,000 or so distinct CDR3 sequences, 9% to 14% were seen once, and the ten largest hold approximately 6%. Sequencing was done on a sample of PBMCs. The receptor source for this set is a woman in her fifties or sixties in good health.

This clonotype was picked up many times. The V gene is TRBV30, the J gene TRBJ1-2; D not resolved. This CDR3 region has 13 residues. The V and J ends lost 0 bases and 6 bases respectively, with 11 bases between them. The germline gives CDR1 GTSNPN, CDR2 SVGIG (reference sequence). This chain's CDR3 is CAWSVPLLDGYTF. CDR3 nucleotide sequence: TGTGCCTGGAGTGTACCCCTGCTTGATGGCTACACCTTC.

CDR3 sequence: CASSSGGWVDRRKETQYF. The CDR3 DNA reads as TGTGCCAGCAGTTCGGGGGGTTGGGTCGACCGAAGAAAAGAGACCCAGTACTTC. This sequence joins TRBV28 and TRBJ2-5; 7 nucleotides agree with TRBD2. This CDR3 comprises 18 residues. Germline V gives CDR1 MDHEN, CDR2 SYDVKM. Losses at the gene ends were 4 bases for V and 3 bases for J; bases not matched to a gene: 17.

Many counts were recorded for this clonotype. The chain combines TRBV20-1 with TRBJ2-2, with D perhaps TRBD1 or TRBD2 (5 bases each). The V gene lost 0 bases and the J gene lost 5 bases, with 16 bases spanning the gap. Per the germline V gene, CDR1 is DFQATT and CDR2 is SNEGSKA (reference sequence). The CDR3 is made up of 16 amino acids. The CDR3: CSARDQRGARTGELFF. Here the CDR3 DNA reads TGCAGTGCTAGAGATCAGAGGGGCGCCAGGACCGGGGAGCTGTTTTTT.

By share, this clonotype counts as medium-sized (0.01 to 0.1%). V and J are TRBV15 and TRBJ1-3; D is possibly TRBD1 (6 bases). Germline V gene lookup returns CDR1 LNHNV and CDR2 YYDKDF (reference sequence). This CDR3 has 16 amino acids. V lost 3 bases and J 0 bases, leaving 12 bases between the germline ends. CDR3 protein: CATSSHRASSGNTIYF. CDR3 bases: TGTGCCACCAGCAGTCACAGGGCCTCCTCTGGAAACACCATATATTTT.

This clonotype was counted ten times or more. This sequence joins TRBV7-2 and TRBJ2-1; a possible D gene is TRBD2 (5 bases). Per germline, CDR1 SGHTA and CDR2 FQGNSA. The ends were cut back, 4 bases at V and 2 bases at J, with 12 bases in the middle. The CDR3 has 15 amino acids. The CDR3 region has the DNA TGTGCCAGCAGCTCTGGACTGGAAACCTACAATGAGCAGTTCTTC. Residues: CASSSGLETYNEQFF.

This clonotype was picked up many times. V usage is TRBV3-1 and J usage is TRBJ2-3; tentative D call: TRBD2 (5 bases). From germline, CDR1 is LGHDT and CDR2 YNNKEL (reference sequence). The CDR3 contains 15 residues. V was shortened by 1 base and J by 2 bases, with 10 bases between the two germline ends. The DNA of the CDR3 is TGTGCCAGCAGCCAAGGCGGGTTGATCACAGATACGCAGTATTTT. Translating it yields CASSQGGLITDTQYF.

This clonotype was recorded at least ten times. The chain recombines TRBV4-1 with TRBJ2-4, with a weak D call TRBD2 (5 bases). This CDR3 has 17 amino acids. Germline loops: CDR1 MGHRA, CDR2 YSYEKL. V lost 0 bases, J lost 0 bases, and 12 bases lay in between. The CDR3 reads CASSQDRAGLAKNIQYF. CDR3 nucleotides: TGCGCCAGCAGCCAAGATAGGGCGGGTCTAGCCAAAAACATTCAGTACTTC.

This clonotype was seen repeatedly, ten times or more. The V and J genes are TRBV7-2 and TRBJ1-2; D is ambiguous. Trimming removed 1 base from V and 8 bases from J, with 17 bases in between. Germline V gene sequence: CDR1 SGHTA, CDR2 FQGNSA. The CDR3 runs to 15 residues. The CDR3, as DNA: TGTGCCAGCAGCTTAGGCGGTTCTGGTGAAATAGGCTACACCTTC. Its translation: CASSLGGSGEIGYTF.

Regarding this clonotype: A much larger clone is a single base away; this may be a read error. This chain joins TRBV5-1 and TRBJ2-5; D is possibly TRBD2 (6 bases). CDR1 and CDR2 (germline): SGHRS, YFSETQ. V gave up 3 bases and J gave up 9 bases, with 18 bases separating them. This CDR3 spans 14 amino acids. The CDR3 sequence is CASSSFPGLTSQYF. CDR3 DNA: TGCGCCAGCAGCTCATTTCCCGGACTAACTTCCCAGTACTTC.

This clonotype has a count of ten or more. This chain uses TRBV4-3 with TRBJ1-2, with 9 bases aligning to TRBD1. The junction had 7 bases not matched to a gene; V was cut back by 3 bases and J by 8 bases. CDR1 LGHNA and CDR2 YSLEER come from the germline V gene. The CDR3 extends over 14 amino acids. CDR3 loop: CASSQPDRGGGYTF. The CDR3 DNA is TGCGCCAGCAGCCAGCCCGACAGGGGGGGCGGCTACACCTTC.

This chain uses TRBV5-1 with TRBJ1-1; D unresolved. The germline CDR1 and CDR2 sequences are SGHRS and YFSETQ. The V gene lost 0 bases and the J gene lost 1 base, with 7 bases spanning the gap. This CDR3 comprises 14 residues. CDR3 nucleotide sequence: TGCGCCAGCAGCTTGGTGGCGGCGAACACTGAAGCTTTCTTT. Its translation: CASSLVAANTEAFF.

This clonotype was observed at least ten times. The chain employs TRBV15 and TRBJ2-5; 8 bases match TRBD2. V was clipped by 1 base and J by 4 bases; unmatched bases: 2. CDR1 and CDR2 from the germline V gene are LNHNV and YYDKDF (reference sequence). The CDR3 covers 14 residues. The CDR3, as DNA: TGTGCCACCAGCAGAGCTGCGGGGGGAGAGACCCAGTACTTC. This gives the protein CATSRAAGGETQYF.

This clonotype was seen many times. The chain recombines TRBV7-2 with TRBJ1-5; 8 bases are a match to TRBD1. The germline gives CDR1 SGHTA, CDR2 FQGNSA. This CDR3 region has 16 residues. The junction had 9 bases not matched to a gene; V was cut back by 4 bases and J by 4 bases. In DNA form, the CDR3 reads TGTGCCAGCAGCTCCCGCCAGGGGGCTTGGAATCAGCCCCAGCATTTT. It codes for CASSSRQGAWNQPQHF.

The CDR3 region has the DNA TGTGCCAGCAGTTTAGTAGGGTACACTGAAGCTTTCTTT. Amino acid sequence: CASSLVGYTEAFF. V and J are TRBV12-3 or TRBV12-4 and TRBJ1-1; the D is unclear. Trimming took off 1 base at V and 3 bases at J, with 6 bases between the two ends. This CDR3 has 13 amino acids.

This clonotype was seen ten or more times. V and J are TRBV12-3 or TRBV12-4 and TRBJ2-3, with D possibly called TRBD1 or TRBD2 (6 bases each). The CDR3 extends over 14 amino acids. V was shortened by 7 bases and J by 3 bases, with 14 bases between the two germline ends. This CDR3 is CASILRGGTDTQYF. CDR3 nucleotides: TGTGCCAGCATCCTAAGAGGGGGGACAGATACGCAGTATTTT.

Ten or more counts support this clonotype. V and J are TRBV18 and TRBJ2-2; weak D call: TRBD1 (5 bases). V was clipped by 1 base and J by 3 bases, with 15 bases between them. Germline V lookup: CDR1 KGHSH, CDR2 LQKENI. This CDR3 is 17 amino acids long. The CDR3 DNA is TGTGCCAGCTCACCACGATTGGAGACAGCTTACACCGGGGAGCTGTTTTTT. This encodes CASSPRLETAYTGELFF.

This clonotype is classed as medium-sized. The chain joins TRBV6-1 to TRBJ1-1, with D tentatively TRBD1 (6 bases). Germline-derived CDR1 and CDR2 are MNHNS and SASEGT. The length of the CDR3 is 13 residues. Trimming cost V 2 bases and J 5 bases, with 9 bases left between them. The CDR3 bases are TGTGCCAGCAGTGAAAGGGGGGCGACTGAAGCTTTCTTT. Translation gives CASSERGATEAFF.